These 30 T cell receptor beta chains were all obtained from the same sample, sequenced in a study of OX40 agonist ivuxolimab in advanced cancers. Data came from immunoSEQ multiplex PCR; TCRdb stores just in-frame clones and leaves some out. This table has approximately 90,000 clones, 70% to 90% appearing once. Sequenced material: CD4+ or CD8+ T cells sorted from blood, taken in a trial of the OX40 agonist ivuxolimab. These receptors were collected from an adult with an advanced solid tumor such as melanoma, head and neck, liver or kidney cancer.

This sequence joins TRBV19 and TRBJ2-4; D is uncertain. The CDR3 is 15 amino acids. Germline CDR1 LNHDA, CDR2 SQIVND (reference sequence). Between the trimmed V and J ends, which lost 5 bases and 0 bases, there was a span of 11 bases. In DNA, the CDR3 is TGTGCCAGTAGTTCTTTAGCCTCAGCCAAAAACATTCAGTACTTC. The encoded protein is CASSSLASAKNIQYF. The full variable domain, rest sourced from reference TRBV19 and TRBJ2-4, is DGGITQSPKYLFRKEGQNVTLSCEQNLNHDAMYWYRQDPGQGLRLIYYSQIVNDFQKGDIAEGYSVSREKKESFPLTVTSAQKNPTAFYLCASSSLASAKNIQYFGAGTRLSVL.

V is TRBV19 and J is TRBJ1-1; a weak D match, TRBD1 (6 bases). The germline gives CDR1 LNHDA, CDR2 SQIVND (reference sequence). The V gene lost 1 base and the J gene lost 1 base, with 10 bases spanning the gap. The CDR3 spans 15 residues. The CDR3 is CASSIVWTENTEAFF. CDR3 nucleotides: TGTGCCAGTAGTATAGTATGGACAGAGAACACTGAAGCTTTCTTT.

This clone appeared a single time. The chain has TRBV6-1 and TRBJ1-3; D possibly corresponds to TRBD1 (5 bases). With 0 bases removed from V and 1 base from J, the gap between germline ends came to 10 bases. The CDR3 is 16 amino acids. The germline V gene has CDR1 MNHNS and CDR2 SASEGT. The CDR3 loop is CASSEALRGSGNTIYF. The CDR3 region has the DNA TGTGCCAGCAGTGAAGCGCTTCGGGGGTCTGGAAACACCATATATTTT.

The V and J genes are TRBV5-5 and TRBJ2-7; TRBD2 aligns across 11 bases. V shed 0 bases and J 3 bases; nucleotides not matched to a gene: 5. Per the germline V gene, CDR1 is SGHKS and CDR2 is YYEKEE (reference sequence). The CDR3 runs to 16 residues. CDR3 protein: CASSLGSLAGDYEQYF. DNA for the CDR3: TGTGCCAGCAGCTTGGGGTCACTAGCGGGGGACTACGAGCAGTACTTC.

This CDR3 reads CASSLALGQTYEQYF. The CDR3 coding sequence is TGCGCCAGCAGCTTGGCCCTTGGACAGACCTACGAGCAGTACTTC. This sequence joins TRBV5-1 and TRBJ2-7; maybe TRBD1 (6 bases). The V end was cut by 0 bases, the J end by 2 bases, with 12 bases between. Germline-derived CDR1 and CDR2 are SGHRS and YFSETQ. The CDR3 is 15 residues long.

The genes are TRBV7-6 and TRBJ1-3; D not resolved. The V gene's germline CDR1 is SGHVS and CDR2 FNYEAQ. This CDR3 contains 14 residues. Trimming shortened V by 0 bases and J by 4 bases, and 7 bases separated the two germline ends. The CDR3: CASSLAGSGNTIYF. In DNA form, the CDR3 reads TGTGCCAGCAGCTTAGCAGGGTCCGGAAACACCATATATTTT.

Details on this clone: Possible read error: a much larger clone is one base away. The CDR3 DNA reads TGTGCCAGCAGGTACAACCTGGGTAATGAAAAACTGTTTTTT. It encodes CASRYNLGNEKLFF. The chain uses TRBV6-5 and TRBJ1-4; D remains unclear. Germline CDR1 MNHEY, CDR2 SVGAGI. The length of the CDR3 is 14 residues. The germline V and J ends were trimmed by 6 bases and 4 bases, with 12 bases remaining between them.

The table lists this clone with a count of one. This chain connects TRBV18 to TRBJ2-7, with D maybe TRBD1 (5 bases). Germline CDR1 reads KGHSH; CDR2 reads LQKENI. V shed 3 bases and J shed 3 bases, with 12 bases lying between them. This CDR3 comprises 14 residues. CDR3 DNA: TGTGCCAGCTCACCTTCGACAGCGAACTACGAGCAGTACTTC. Translated, it gives CASSPSTANYEQYF.

This chain connects TRBV7-9 to TRBJ2-3; tentative D call: TRBD2 (6 bases). The CDR3 runs 15 residues. Per the germline V gene, CDR1 is SEHNR and CDR2 is FQNEAQ (reference sequence). Trimming took 4 bases from V and 2 from J, leaving 13 bases between them. CDR3 bases: TGTGCCAGCAGCTCCCCGCGGGGAAACACAGATACGCAGTATTTT. Protein sequence: CASSSPRGNTDTQYF.

The chain is built from TRBV7-2 and TRBJ1-1; no reliable D call. The CDR3 runs to 13 residues. Germline CDR1 reads SGHTA; CDR2 reads FQGNSA. The V end was cut by 2 bases, the J end by 2 bases, with 6 bases between. In DNA, the CDR3 is TGTGCCAGCAGCTTATCCCAAAACACTGAAGCTTTCTTT. It is translated as CASSLSQNTEAFF.

The chain is built from TRBV5-4 and TRBJ2-2; D possibly matches TRBD1 or TRBD2 (5 bases each). CDR3 length: 14 amino acids. Germline CDR1 SGHNT, CDR2 YYREEE (reference sequence). Trimming took 4 bases from V and 1 from J, leaving 8 bases between them. The CDR3 region has the DNA TGTGCCAGCAGCCGGGACCAGAACACCGGGGAGCTGTTTTTT. Translating it yields CASSRDQNTGELFF.

This clone was seen a handful of times. The genes are TRBV25-1 and TRBJ1-3; D is ambiguous. The CDR3 contains 14 residues. The germline V gene has CDR1 MGHDK and CDR2 SYGVNS. V lost 2 bases and J 2 bases, leaving 7 bases between the germline ends. Here the CDR3 DNA reads TGTGCCAGCAGTGAAGAAAGGACTGGAAACACCATATATTTT. Protein product: CASSEERTGNTIYF.

This sequence joins TRBV7-9 and TRBJ2-6; D may be TRBD1 (6 bases). The CDR3 totals 15 residues. CDR1 is SEHNR, CDR2 FQNEAQ, per germline (reference sequence). V was cut by 7 bases and J by 3 bases, with 13 bases left in between. CDR3 bases: TGTGCCAGCAAGGAACAGGGCGGTGGGGCCAACGTCCTGACTTTC. Protein: CASKEQGGGANVLTF.

This rearrangement joins TRBV19 to TRBJ1-5; a weak D match, TRBD1 (5 bases). Per germline, CDR1 LNHDA and CDR2 SQIVND (reference sequence). The CDR3 runs 14 residues. Trimming pared 10 bases from V and 4 bases from J, leaving 17 bases between. Here the CDR3 reads CATDVWGSNQPQHF. Written as DNA, the CDR3 is TGTGCCACTGACGTTTGGGGGAGTAATCAGCCCCAGCATTTT.

The J gene is TRBJ2-7, the V gene TRBV14; D possibly corresponds to TRBD2 (5 bases). Trimming cost V 0 bases and J 5 bases, with 11 bases left between them. Looked up from germline, CDR1 is SGHDN and CDR2 is FVKESK. This CDR3 comprises 14 residues. The CDR3 is CASSQERWTDEQYF. DNA of the CDR3: TGTGCCAGCAGCCAAGAAAGGTGGACTGACGAGCAGTACTTC.

V gene TRBV7-6 combines with J gene TRBJ1-1; the match to TRBD1 covers 9 bases. The CDR3 spans 14 residues. Germline CDR1 is SGHVS and CDR2 is FNYEAQ. The V gene end was trimmed by 5 bases and the J gene end by 3 bases; junction bases not matched to a gene: 4. DNA of the CDR3: TGTGCCAGCAGCCTGGGACAGGGCTACACTGAAGCTTTCTTT. Protein: CASSLGQGYTEAFF.

The chain has TRBV29-1 and TRBJ2-3; D gene uncertain. Trimming left V 8 bases short and J 2 bases short, with 17 bases between. In germline, CDR1 is SQVTM, CDR2 ANQGSEA. The CDR3 is made up of 14 amino acids. The CDR3 loop reads CSTRAGDFTDTQYF. CDR3 DNA sequence: TGCAGCACCCGAGCAGGAGACTTCACAGATACGCAGTATTTT.

As DNA, the CDR3 is TGTGCCAGTAGTAGCTCCTTGGTTGGCGAGCAGTACTTC. Encoded protein: CASSSSLVGEQYF. The rearrangement uses TRBV19 and TRBJ2-7; no reliable D call. In germline, CDR1 is LNHDA, CDR2 SQIVND (reference sequence). Trimming removed 4 bases at V and 6 bases at J, with 13 bases between. The CDR3 consists of 13 residues.

The chain couples TRBV5-8 to TRBJ2-3; D might be TRBD2 (6 bases). V lost 0 bases to trimming and J lost 7 bases, with 18 bases between them. CDR3 length equals 16 residues. The germline gives CDR1 SGHTS, CDR2 YDEGEE. In DNA form, the CDR3 reads TGTGCCAGCAGCTTGGCGGGACTCTCCCGATCATATACGCAGTATTTT. Translating gives CASSLAGLSRSYTQYF.

This clone came up once. The chain combines TRBV30 with TRBJ2-2; D gene unclear. From germline, CDR1 is GTSNPN and CDR2 SVGIG (reference sequence). V gave up 4 bases and J gave up 7 bases, with 10 bases separating them. The CDR3 is 12 residues long. CDR3 coding DNA: TGTGCCTGGAAGGGTCTGGGCGGGGAGCTGTTTTTT. Protein: CAWKGLGGELFF. The entire variable domain, with the rest obtained from reference TRBV30 and TRBJ2-2, is as follows: SQTIHQWPATLVQPVGSPLSLECTVEGTSNPNLYWYRQAAGRGLQLLFYSVGIGQISSEVPQNLSASRPQDRQFILSSKKLLLSDSGFYLCAWKGLGGELFFGEGSRLTVL.

The chain uses TRBV7-9 and TRBJ1-2; 8 bases are a match to TRBD1. CDR1 is SEHNR, CDR2 FQNEAQ, per germline (reference sequence). CDR3 length equals 14 residues. J was trimmed by 7 bases and V by 2 bases; bases with no gene match: 6. CDR3 in DNA: TGTGCCAGCAGCTTAATCTCAGGGGGCGGTGGCTACACCTTC. The encoded protein is CASSLISGGGGYTF.

This clone was seen only a few times. The V and J genes are TRBV5-4 and TRBJ2-7, with 7 nucleotides matching TRBD1. Germline V gene lookup returns CDR1 SGHNT and CDR2 YYREEE (reference sequence). The CDR3 spans 13 residues. The trim removed 2 bases at V and 2 bases at J, leaving 1 base unmatched. The CDR3 coding sequence is TGTGCCAGCAGCTTTGGACAGGCCTACGAGCAGTACTTC. It specifies CASSFGQAYEQYF.

The chain couples TRBV6-1 to TRBJ1-2; tentatively, D is TRBD1 (6 bases). Germline V gives CDR1 MNHNS, CDR2 SASEGT. V lost 10 bases to trimming and J lost 5 bases, with 14 bases between them. The CDR3 extends over 12 amino acids. The DNA for the CDR3 is TGTGCCACGGGGGGCTTAGAGTATGGCTACACCTTC. This gives the protein CATGGLEYGYTF.

The CDR3 DNA sequence: TGTGCCAGCAGTTTGGGCCCCCTACGGGGACAGGGATACGGCTACACCTTC. As protein: CASSLGPLRGQGYGYTF. The chain is built from TRBV27 and TRBJ1-2; 9 nucleotides match TRBD1. In germline, CDR1 is MNHEY, CDR2 SMNVEV (reference sequence). The CDR3 has 17 amino acids. V was pared by 3 bases and J by 8 bases, with 16 bases of the junction left unmatched.

The rearrangement links TRBV11-2 to TRBJ2-1; 12 bases fit TRBD2. With 4 bases clipped from V and 0 bases from J, the junction kept 10 bases outside the gene matches. Per the germline V gene, CDR1 is SGHAT and CDR2 is FQNNGV. This CDR3 region has 19 residues. The CDR3 bases are TGTGCCAGCAGCTCCCGACTAGCGGGGGCCCGGACCTCCTACAATGAGCAGTTCTTC. The encoded protein is CASSSRLAGARTSYNEQFF.

This chain joins TRBV9 and TRBJ1-1, with TRBD1 matching over 9 bases. J was trimmed by 1 base and V by 4 bases; bases with no gene match: 2. The CDR3 extends over 14 amino acids. Germline loops: CDR1 SGDLS, CDR2 YYNGEE. The DNA of the CDR3 is TGTGCCAGCAGCCCGGGACAGGGGAACACTGAAGCTTTCTTT. Translated, it gives CASSPGQGNTEAFF.

This clone was found once. This chain uses TRBV25-1 with TRBJ1-1, with D unresolved. The CDR3 loop spans 14 amino acids. V was pared by 2 bases and J by 0 bases, with 7 bases between. Germline V CDR1 and CDR2: MGHDK, SYGVNS. The CDR3 sequence is CASSEPQMNTEAFF. DNA for the CDR3: TGTGCCAGCAGTGAACCCCAGATGAACACTGAAGCTTTCTTT.

This chain uses TRBV18 with TRBJ2-3, with 9 bases identical to TRBD1. J gave up 4 bases and V 2 bases, and 10 bases lay outside the gene matches. CDR3 length: 17 residues. Germline V gene data show CDR1 as KGHSH and CDR2 as LQKENI. CDR3 DNA: TGTGCCAGCTCACCAGGAATCCGGGACAGGGACTCAGATACGCAGTATTTT. Translating gives CASSPGIRDRDSDTQYF. Full variable domain (outside the CDR3, taken from reference TRBV18 and TRBJ2-3): NAGVMQNPRHLVRRRGQEARLRCSPMKGHSHVYWYRQLPEEGLKFMVYLQKENIIDESGMPKERFSAEFPKEGPSILRIQQVVRGDSAAYFCASSPGIRDRDSDTQYFGPGTRLTVL.

The V and J genes are TRBV5-6 and TRBJ1-5, with 7 bases fitting TRBD1. Germline CDR1 SGHDT, CDR2 YYEEEE. V lost 2 bases, J lost 4 bases, and 9 bases stayed unmatched. The CDR3 covers 16 residues. CDR3 protein: CASSLTEGQRNQPQHF. CDR3 nucleotides: TGTGCCAGCAGCTTAACAGAGGGACAGAGAAATCAGCCCCAGCATTTT.

The V and J genes are TRBV27 and TRBJ1-1, with 12 bases lining up with TRBD1. The V segment lost 4 bases and the J segment 6 bases; nucleotides outside the gene matches: 3. The germline V gene has CDR1 MNHEY and CDR2 SMNVEV (reference sequence). The CDR3 is 14 amino acids. The CDR3 protein is CASSWGTGGSEAFF. The DNA for the CDR3 is TGTGCCAGCAGTTGGGGGACAGGGGGCTCTGAAGCTTTCTTT.